This T cell receptor beta chain was sequenced during a study of brain metastases from non-small cell lung cancer. Study-level points and caveats: Fewer infiltrating T cells were found in brain metastases than primaries. Metastases had sparse T cells but largely shared repertoires with primaries.

As concerns this clone: Its antigen remains unknown.

Per germline, CDR1 KGHDR and CDR2 SFDVKD. V gave up 4 bases and J gave up 6 bases, with 4 bases separating them. This CDR3 region has 11 residues. Measured with immunoSEQ multiplex PCR; TCRdb has only the in-frame clones, and not every one. The table records 2,000 or so clones, about 90% of them present only once. This clonotype originated in a donor at least 40 years old with non-small cell lung cancer. V gene TRBV24-1 combines with J gene TRBJ2-3; D is ambiguous. The sequenced material came from primary lung tumor tissue. The chain's CDR3 is CATSEMDTQYF. DNA of the CDR3: TGTGCCACCAGTGAGATGGATACGCAGTATTTT.